The subject of this entry is one T cell receptor (beta chain). Its antigen has not been determined. The record has no base qualities; no much larger clone is one base away. The sample comes from a study of blood T cell repertoires in COVID-19 (dated by TCRdb to the early 2020s). Regarding the research as a whole: Collaborator samples came from the United States, Italy and Spain and covered acute and convalescent phases of COVID-19. The prospective study material was composed of cDNA or gDNA derived from T cells, B-cell-depleted T cells, or PBMCs. The dataset comprised deeply sampled blood TCRbeta repertoires from subjects exposed to, actively infected with, or recovered from COVID-19. The repertoires were released in a freely available public database intended as a resource for research on the immune response to SARS-CoV-2. Samples came from the ongoing ImmuneRACE study (first 160 participants) plus 1,254 subjects from 6 global collaborators. A de-identified subject ID, COVID-19 status, age in years and sex were almost always included in the sample metadata. Where available, HLA class I and class II types were obtained from metadata supplied by the sample provider rather than from assay-based typing. The paper as a whole reports these results and caveats: The amount of clinical and demographic metadata varied by source and participant and was provided uncurated.

Enrolling through a virtual design, the prospective study's participants ranged in age from roughly 18 to 100 years and lived across around 25 United States geographic areas. In the prospective study, cohorts were assigned on the basis of participant-reported clinical history obtained from a screening survey and a study questionnaire. Exposed participants had been in contact with someone with a PCR-confirmed or clinician-diagnosed COVID-19 case within 2 weeks of study entry. In the prospective study, mobile phlebotomists collected whole blood, serum and a nasopharyngeal or oropharyngeal swab from each participant. Over a roughly 2-month period, participants in the prospective study had the option of providing additional blood draws and questionnaires. Before DNA extraction, blood samples from the prospective study were shipped at room temperature or frozen. V sheds 5 bases and J sheds 3 bases, leaving 14 bases between their ends. The CDR3 measures 15 amino acids from cysteine to phenylalanine. Of all the DNA, just the CDR3 is kept, 45 bases in frame from base 1. The germline V gene provides CDR1 SGHTA and CDR2 FQGNSA.

The immunoSEQ Assay, a bias-controlled multiplex PCR, was used to amplify TCRbeta CDR3 regions from genomic DNA. The authors processed their data as follows. Within the assay, amplification of reference gene primers was used to estimate how many nucleated cells each sample contained. To quantify the absolute abundance of each unique TCRbeta CDR3 rearrangement, sequence reads were collapsed and filtered. Productive Simpson clonality was computed per sample as the square root of Simpson's diversity index over productive rearrangements. Here the immuneACCESS table is served through TCRdb, limited to in-frame sequences with V and J called. Missing clones are a known gap in these copies; in checked studies unresolved V genes cover under half, and the rest lacks a known reason. V and J calls plus clone size are reproduced from that table; the DNA served to infer D and trimming. This sample is represented by around 250,000 clones; about 85% of them were singletons. The top ten clones comprise about 7% of the sample.

Sequencing used PBMCs or T cells enriched from blood (not recorded which). The source is a woman aged 45 to 65 who had been exposed to COVID-19. The chain uses TRBV7-2 and TRBJ2-1; a weak D assignment points to TRBD2 (5 bases agree). The CDR3 protein: CASSRMRAFYNEQFF. The nucleotides are TGTGCCAGCAGCCGGATGCGGGCTTTCTACAATGAGCAGTTCTTC.